These T cell receptor beta chains were read from a single sample in a study of cytomegalovirus exposure and HLA in healthy donors. The assay was immunoSEQ multiplex PCR, and TCRdb's table has in-frame clones only and misses some. The table lists 100,000 to 150,000 clones, 65% to 85% of them singletons. The sequencing sample was made of PBMCs. These receptors came from a young man in good health and CMV-seropositive. Each CDR3 is given with its conserved first and last residue. A D gene is named only where the DNA matches it firmly. Some rows have no size entry. The others give once, few or many, or a class for an expanded clone.

-,-,TRBV9,TRBJ2-5,CASSAIRGRGGETQYF,TGTGCCAGCAGCGCGATAAGAGGACGGGGTGGGGAGACCCAGTACTTC
-,once,TRBV25-1,TRBJ2-7,CASSPGLASYEQYF,TGTGCCAGCAGTCCCGGACTCGCGTCCTACGAGCAGTACTTC
TRBD1,-,TRBV7-9,TRBJ1-5,CASSLETGWGNQPQHF,TGTGCCAGCAGCCTCGAGACAGGGTGGGGCAATCAGCCCCAGCATTTT
-,-,TRBV19,TRBJ1-2,CASSNPKLLTGKAFYGYTF,TGTGCCAGTAGTAATCCCAAACTTCTAACAGGAAAAGCTTTCTATGGCTACACCTTC
TRBD2,-,TRBV19,TRBJ2-5,CASSIEGGTKTQYF,TGTGCCAGTAGTATAGAGGGAGGGACCAAGACCCAGTACTTC
TRBD1,-,TRBV7-8,TRBJ1-2,CASSLATGGEANYGYTF,TGTGCCAGCAGCTTAGCGACAGGGGGCGAGGCTAACTATGGCTACACCTTC
-,once,TRBV19,TRBJ2-7,CASSIPGRQPYEQYF,TGTGCCAGTAGTATACCAGGCAGGCAACCCTACGAGCAGTACTTC
TRBD1,-,TRBV19,TRBJ2-2,CASTTGRGTGELFF,TGTGCCAGTACGACAGGGCGCGGCACCGGGGAGCTGTTTTTT
TRBD1,-,TRBV10-3,TRBJ1-2,CAISRRDRDYGYTF,TGTGCCATCAGTCGCCGGGACAGGGACTATGGCTACACCTTC
TRBD1,-,TRBV6-1,TRBJ1-1,CASRDRGPTEAFF,TGTGCCAGCAGAGACAGGGGCCCCACTGAAGCTTTCTTT
-,-,TRBV4-2,TRBJ2-7,CASSQERVGQYEQYF,TGTGCCAGCAGCCAAGAGAGGGTCGGTCAGTACGAGCAGTACTTC
-,-,TRBV19,TRBJ1-5,CASSIDREVNQPQHF,TGTGCCAGTAGTATAGACAGGGAAGTCAATCAGCCCCAGCATTTT
TRBD1,-,TRBV7-6,TRBJ1-6,CASSLGTADSPLHF,TGTGCCAGCAGCTTGGGGACAGCCGATTCACCCCTCCACTTT